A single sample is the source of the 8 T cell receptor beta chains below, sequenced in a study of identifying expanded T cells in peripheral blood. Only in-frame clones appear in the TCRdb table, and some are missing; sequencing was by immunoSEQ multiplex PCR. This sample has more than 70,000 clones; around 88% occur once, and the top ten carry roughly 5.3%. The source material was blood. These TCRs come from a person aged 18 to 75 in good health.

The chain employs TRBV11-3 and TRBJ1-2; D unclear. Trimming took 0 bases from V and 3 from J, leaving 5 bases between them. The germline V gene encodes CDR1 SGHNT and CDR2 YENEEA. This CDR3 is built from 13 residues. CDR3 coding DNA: TGTGCCAGCAGCTTAGACAGCGACTATGGCTACACCTTC. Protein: CASSLDSDYGYTF. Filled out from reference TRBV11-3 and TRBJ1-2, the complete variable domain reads EAGVVQSPRYKIIEKKQPVAFWCNPISGHNTLYWYLQNLGQGPELLIRYENEEAVDDSQLPKDRFSAERLKGVDSTLKIQPAELGDSAVYLCASSLDSDYGYTFGSGTRLTVV.

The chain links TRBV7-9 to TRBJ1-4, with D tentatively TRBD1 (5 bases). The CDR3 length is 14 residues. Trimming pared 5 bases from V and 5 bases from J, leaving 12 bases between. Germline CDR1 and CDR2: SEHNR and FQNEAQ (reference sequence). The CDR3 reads CASSPFRENEKLFF. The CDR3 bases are TGTGCCAGCAGCCCTTTCAGGGAGAATGAAAAACTGTTTTTT.

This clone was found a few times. The CDR3 DNA reads TGTGCCAGCAAAGGAGACACTGAAGCTTTCTTT. This gives the protein CASKGDTEAFF. The chain carries TRBV6-5 and TRBJ1-1; D is undetermined. Germline CDR1 is MNHEY and CDR2 is SVGAGI. The CDR3 has 11 amino acids. The V and J ends lost 7 bases and 3 bases respectively, with 6 bases between them.

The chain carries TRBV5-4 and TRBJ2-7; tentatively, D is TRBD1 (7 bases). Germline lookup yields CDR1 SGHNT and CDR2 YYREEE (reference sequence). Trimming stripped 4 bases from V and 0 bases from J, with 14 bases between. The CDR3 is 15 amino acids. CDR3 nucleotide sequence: TGTGCCAGCAGCCCGGGCGGGACAGCCTCCTACGAGCAGTACTTC. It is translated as CASSPGGTASYEQYF.

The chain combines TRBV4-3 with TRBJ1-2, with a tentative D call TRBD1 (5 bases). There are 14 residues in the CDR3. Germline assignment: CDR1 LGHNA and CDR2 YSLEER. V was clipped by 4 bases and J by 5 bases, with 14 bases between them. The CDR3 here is CASSPLDTSYGYTF. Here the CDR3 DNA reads TGCGCCAGCAGCCCCCTGGACACTTCATATGGCTACACCTTC.

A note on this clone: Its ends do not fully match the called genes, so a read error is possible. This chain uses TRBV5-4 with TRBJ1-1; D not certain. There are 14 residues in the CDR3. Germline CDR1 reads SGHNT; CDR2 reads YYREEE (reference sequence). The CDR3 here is CASSLGSYVNGAFF. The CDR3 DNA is TGTGCCAGCAGTTTGGGAAGTTACGTTAACGGAGCTTTCTTT.

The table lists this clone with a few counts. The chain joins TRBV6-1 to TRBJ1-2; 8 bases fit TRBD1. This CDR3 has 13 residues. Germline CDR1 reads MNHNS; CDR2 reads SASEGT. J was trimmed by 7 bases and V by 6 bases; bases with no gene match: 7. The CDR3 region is CASRTDRVSGYTF. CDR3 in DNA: TGTGCCAGCAGGACGGACAGGGTATCTGGCTACACCTTC.

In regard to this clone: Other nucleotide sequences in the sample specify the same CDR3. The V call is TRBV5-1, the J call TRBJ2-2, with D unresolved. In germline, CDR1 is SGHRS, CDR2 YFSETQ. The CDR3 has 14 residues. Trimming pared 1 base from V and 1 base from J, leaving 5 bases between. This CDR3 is CASSLSGNTGELFF. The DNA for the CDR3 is TGCGCCAGCAGCTTGTCAGGGAACACCGGGGAGCTGTTTTTT.